This entry lists 8 T cell receptor beta chains sequenced from one sample in a study of metastatic and nonmetastatic thyroid tumors. Thyroid surgery was preceded by no treatment in any patient. TCRdb re-clonotyped the PCR reads through MiXCR. The repertoire holds 50,000 to 65,000 clones, 4% to 4.5% seen once, with approximately 20% in the top ten. The sequenced sample was blood. The receptors stem from a female donor with papillary thyroid cancer or a benign thyroid nodule (not recorded which). Some clones in this sample may be carry-over from other donors' samples.

The table lists this clone with a few counts. CDR3 nucleotides: TGTGCCAGCACACTCTCTAGCGGTATGAATGAGCAGTTCTTC. As protein: CASTLSSGMNEQFF. The V and J genes are TRBV12-3 or TRBV12-4 and TRBJ2-1; TRBD2 matches at 7 bases. This CDR3 contains 14 residues. V lost 7 bases and J lost 7; bases outside the gene matches: 10.

This clone was counted ten times or more. The chain uses TRBV18 and TRBJ1-5; D is undetermined. V shed 4 bases and J shed 7 bases, with 11 bases lying between them. Germline assignment: CDR1 KGHSH and CDR2 LQKENI. The CDR3 is 13 amino acids. For the CDR3, the DNA is TGTGCCAGCTCACTTGGGGAGGTGCAGCCCCAGCATTTT. This gives the protein CASSLGEVQPQHF.

The rearrangement uses TRBV5-1 and TRBJ2-1; D is ambiguous. The germline gives CDR1 SGHRS, CDR2 YFSETQ. The V end lost 0 bases, the J end lost 8 bases, and 18 bases lay between the germline ends. The CDR3 sequence is 16 residues long. The CDR3: CASSLGGSTWVDEQFF. The CDR3 region has the DNA TGCGCCAGCAGCTTGGGCGGTAGCACTTGGGTCGATGAGCAGTTCTTC.

The sample holds many counts of this clone. The V gene is TRBV5-1, the J gene TRBJ1-3, with a tentative D call TRBD1 (5 bases). Germline V gives CDR1 SGHRS, CDR2 YFSETQ. Trimming pared 6 bases from V and 4 bases from J, leaving 14 bases between. The CDR3 covers 14 residues. CDR3 DNA: TGCGCCAGCAACCCTGGGGGAAAAGGAAACACCATATATTTT. Translating it yields CASNPGGKGNTIYF.

This clone occurred many times. This sequence joins TRBV6-1 and TRBJ2-3; TRBD2 might be the D (6 bases). Germline V gene data show CDR1 as MNHNS and CDR2 as SASEGT. The CDR3 runs to 15 residues. With 6 bases removed from V and 0 bases from J, the gap between germline ends came to 13 bases. Here the CDR3 DNA reads TGTGCCAGCAGACCCCAGCGGGCTAGCACAGATACGCAGTATTTT. Translation: CASRPQRASTDTQYF.

This clone was observed a handful of times. This may arise from a read error, as a much more abundant clone is one base away. The chain carries TRBV7-9 and TRBJ2-5, with 9 bases fitting TRBD1. Germline trimming cut 1 base from V and 8 bases from J; bases unmatched to any gene: 14. Germline CDR1 and CDR2: SEHNR and FQNEAQ (reference sequence). The CDR3 totals 17 residues. The CDR3, as DNA: TGTGCCAGCAGCTTAGGGACAGGGGCCAAGCAACGAGATACCCAGTACTTC. It yields the protein CASSLGTGAKQRDTQYF. The full variable domain, in which reference TRBV7-9 and TRBJ2-5 provide the parts outside the CDR3, is DTGVSQNPRHKITKRGQNVTFRCDPISEHNRLYWYRQTLGQGPEFLTYFQNEAQLEKSRLLSDRFSAERPKGSFSTLEIQRTEQGDSAMYLCASSLGTGAKQRDTQYFGPGTRLLVL.

This clone has at least ten counts. The genes are TRBV11-2 and TRBJ2-1, with TRBD2 matching over 8 bases. CDR3 size: 12 residues. V lost 1 base, J lost 15 bases, and 5 bases stayed unmatched. The germline gives CDR1 SGHAT, CDR2 FQNNGV. CDR3 sequence (DNA): TGTGCCAGCAGCTTAGGCGCGGGAGGTACGTTCTTC. It is translated as CASSLGAGGTFF.

This clone was detected ten times or more. The chain carries TRBV3-1 and TRBJ1-5; 7 nucleotides match TRBD1. The CDR3 is 14 residues long. From germline, CDR1 is LGHDT and CDR2 YNNKEL (reference sequence). V gave up 4 bases and J gave up 5 bases; unmatched junction bases: 5. The CDR3 DNA follows: TGTGCCAGCAGCCGAGCAGGGGGAGATCAGCCCCAGCATTTT. This gives the protein CASSRAGGDQPQHF.